Presented here are 8 T cell receptor beta chains from one specimen sequenced in a study of T cells in Graves' hyperthyroidism and ophthalmopathy. RNA transcripts provided the source from which TCR beta CDR3 regions were amplified. RT-PCR in the first round (using the HTBI primer set) targeted the TCR CDR3. A single record per CDR3 protein comes from TCRdb applying MiXCR to the multiplex PCR reads. The table has about 270,000 distinct CDR3 sequences, 22% seen once. Sequenced sample: blood. All receptors derive from a man aged 25 to 40 with Graves' ophthalmopathy.

This clonotype was counted many times. This chain links TRBV18 with TRBJ2-3; D may be TRBD1 (5 bases). With 1 base removed from V and 0 bases from J, the gap between germline ends came to 11 bases. CDR1 is KGHSH, CDR2 LQKENI, per germline. The CDR3 sequence is 16 residues long. The CDR3 here is CASSPLDSSSTDTQYF. CDR3 coding DNA: TGTGCCAGCTCACCACTCGACAGTTCTAGCACAGATACGCAGTATTTT.

This sequence joins TRBV3-1 and TRBJ1-6; 9 positions match TRBD1. Germline V gene data show CDR1 as LGHDT and CDR2 as YNNKEL (reference sequence). J lost 7 bases, V lost 4 bases, and 5 bases had no gene match. There are 15 residues in the CDR3. The CDR3 loop is CASSLGTGTNSPLHF. CDR3 nucleotide sequence: TGTGCCAGCAGCCTAGGGACAGGGACCAATTCACCCCTCCACTTT.

This clonotype was observed a handful of times. The V gene is TRBV20-1, the J gene TRBJ2-1, with D maybe TRBD2 (6 bases). Trimming took 3 bases from V and 15 from J, leaving 18 bases between them. Germline assignment: CDR1 DFQATT and CDR2 SNEGSKA (reference sequence). The CDR3 has 12 amino acids. For the CDR3, the DNA is TGCAGTGCTAGTTTAGCGGACGGACGTCCGTTCTTC. This translates into CSASLADGRPFF.

V is TRBV7-9 and J is TRBJ2-7; unclear D gene. V shed 6 bases and J shed 2 bases, with 14 bases lying between them. Germline assignment: CDR1 SEHNR and CDR2 FQNEAQ (reference sequence). The CDR3 has 14 amino acids. The DNA of the CDR3 is TGTGCCAGCAGTTCAATAGCCAACCCCTACGAGCAGTACTTC. Its protein product is CASSSIANPYEQYF. The variable domain in full, with the rest retrieved from reference TRBV7-9 and TRBJ2-7, is DTGVSQNPRHKITKRGQNVTFRCDPISEHNRLYWYRQTLGQGPEFLTYFQNEAQLEKSRLLSDRFSAERPKGSFSTLEIQRTEQGDSAMYLCASSSIANPYEQYFGPGTRLTVT.

This clonotype occurred a few times. V usage is TRBV13 and J usage is TRBJ2-1; 13 nucleotides agree with TRBD2. CDR1 PRHDT and CDR2 FYEKMQ come from the germline V gene (reference sequence). Unmatched junction bases numbered 6, after V lost 5 bases and J lost 5 bases. The CDR3 consists of 16 residues. The CDR3 DNA reads as TGTGCCAGCAGCCTCTTTGGGACTAGCGGGAACAATGAGCAGTTCTTC. Its protein is CASSLFGTSGNNEQFF.

In its sample, this clonotype was seen many times. The genes are TRBV30 and TRBJ1-4, with unresolved D. V gave up 3 bases and J gave up 8 bases, with 10 bases separating them. The germline gives CDR1 GTSNPN, CDR2 SVGIG (reference sequence). This CDR3 has 12 residues. CDR3 nucleotide sequence: TGTGCCTGGAGCGGACTTTCCGAAAAACTGTTTTTT. Encoded protein: CAWSGLSEKLFF. The whole variable domain, remainder taken from reference TRBV30 and TRBJ1-4, is SQTIHQWPATLVQPVGSPLSLECTVEGTSNPNLYWYRQAAGRGLQLLFYSVGIGQISSEVPQNLSASRPQDRQFILSSKKLLLSDSGFYLCAWSGLSEKLFFGSGTQLSVL.

In its sample, this clonotype was seen many times. This chain connects TRBV12-3 or TRBV12-4 to TRBJ1-5; D is perhaps TRBD1 (6 bases). V lost 8 bases and J lost 0, with 20 bases in between. The CDR3 runs to 17 residues. The CDR3 DNA is TGTGCCAGCGGCGGGGGGCAGGGGACCTATAGCAATCAGCCCCAGCATTTT. Translated: CASGGGQGTYSNQPQHF.

V gene TRBV12-3 or TRBV12-4 combines with J gene TRBJ2-7; no firm D call. V was clipped by 3 bases and J by 2 bases, with 8 bases between them. This CDR3 has 13 amino acids. CDR3 sequence (DNA): TGTGCCAGCAGTTTCGAACAGACCTACGAGCAGTACTTC. It encodes CASSFEQTYEQYF.